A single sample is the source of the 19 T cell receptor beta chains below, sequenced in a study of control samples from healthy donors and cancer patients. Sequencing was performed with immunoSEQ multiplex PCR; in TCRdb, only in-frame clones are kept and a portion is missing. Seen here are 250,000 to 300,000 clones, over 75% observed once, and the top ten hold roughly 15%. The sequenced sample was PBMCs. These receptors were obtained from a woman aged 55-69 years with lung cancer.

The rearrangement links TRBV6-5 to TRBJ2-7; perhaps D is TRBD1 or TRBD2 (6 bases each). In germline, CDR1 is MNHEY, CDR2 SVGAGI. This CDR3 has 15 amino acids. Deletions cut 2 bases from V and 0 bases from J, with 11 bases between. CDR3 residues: CASSYGGLSSYEQYF. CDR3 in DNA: TGTGCCAGCAGTTACGGGGGGCTGAGCTCCTACGAGCAGTACTTC.

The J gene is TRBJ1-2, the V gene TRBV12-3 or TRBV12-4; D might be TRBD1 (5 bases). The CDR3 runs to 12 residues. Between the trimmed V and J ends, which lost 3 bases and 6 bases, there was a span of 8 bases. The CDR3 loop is CASSLRGDGYTF. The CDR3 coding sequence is TGTGCCAGCAGTTTGCGAGGGGATGGCTACACCTTC.

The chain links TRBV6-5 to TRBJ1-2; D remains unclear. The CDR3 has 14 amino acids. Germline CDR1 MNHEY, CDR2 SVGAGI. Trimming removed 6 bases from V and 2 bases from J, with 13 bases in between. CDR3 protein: CASRGELPNYGYTF. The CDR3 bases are TGTGCCAGCAGGGGAGAGCTCCCCAACTATGGCTACACCTTC.

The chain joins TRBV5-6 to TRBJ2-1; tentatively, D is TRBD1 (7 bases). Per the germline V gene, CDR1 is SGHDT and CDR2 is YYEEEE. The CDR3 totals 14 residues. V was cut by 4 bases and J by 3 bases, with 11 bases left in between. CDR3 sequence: CASSRGTVYNEQFF. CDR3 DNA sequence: TGTGCCAGCAGCCGGGGGACAGTCTACAATGAGCAGTTCTTC.

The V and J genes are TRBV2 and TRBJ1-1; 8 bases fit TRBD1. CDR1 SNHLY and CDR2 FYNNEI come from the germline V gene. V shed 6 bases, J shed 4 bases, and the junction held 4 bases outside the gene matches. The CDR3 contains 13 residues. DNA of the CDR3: TGTGCCAGCAGCACTCAGGGGGCCACTGAAGCTTTCTTT. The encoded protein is CASSTQGATEAFF. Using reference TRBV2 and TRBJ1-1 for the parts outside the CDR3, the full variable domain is EPEVTQTPSHQVTQMGQEVILRCVPISNHLYFYWYRQILGQKVEFLVSFYNNEISEKSEIFDDQFSVERPDGSNFTLKIRSTKLEDSAMYFCASSTQGATEAFFGQGTRLTVV.

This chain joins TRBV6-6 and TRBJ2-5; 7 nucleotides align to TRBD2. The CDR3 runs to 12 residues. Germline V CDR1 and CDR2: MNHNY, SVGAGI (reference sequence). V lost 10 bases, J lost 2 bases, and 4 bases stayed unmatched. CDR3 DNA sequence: TGTGCCACGTGGGGGGGTCAAGAGACCCAGTACTTC. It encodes CATWGGQETQYF.

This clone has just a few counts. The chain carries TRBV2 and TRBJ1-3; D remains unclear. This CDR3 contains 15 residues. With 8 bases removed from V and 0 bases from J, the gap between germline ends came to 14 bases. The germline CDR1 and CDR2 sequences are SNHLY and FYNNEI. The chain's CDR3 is CASGRGGISGNTIYF. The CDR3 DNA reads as TGTGCCAGCGGTAGAGGCGGGATCTCTGGAAACACCATATATTTT.

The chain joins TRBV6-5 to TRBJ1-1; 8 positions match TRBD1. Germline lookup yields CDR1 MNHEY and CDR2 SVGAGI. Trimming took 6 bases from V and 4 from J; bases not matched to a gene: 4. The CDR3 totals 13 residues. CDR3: CASRPTGGTEAFF. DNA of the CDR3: TGTGCCAGCAGGCCCACAGGGGGCACTGAAGCTTTCTTT.

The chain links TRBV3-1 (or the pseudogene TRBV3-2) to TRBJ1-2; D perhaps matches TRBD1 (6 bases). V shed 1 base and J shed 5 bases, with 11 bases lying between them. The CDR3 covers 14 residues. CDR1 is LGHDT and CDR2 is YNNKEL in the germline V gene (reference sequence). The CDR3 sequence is CASSQGGGVYGYTF. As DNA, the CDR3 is TGTGCCAGCAGCCAAGGTGGGGGCGTTTATGGCTACACCTTC.

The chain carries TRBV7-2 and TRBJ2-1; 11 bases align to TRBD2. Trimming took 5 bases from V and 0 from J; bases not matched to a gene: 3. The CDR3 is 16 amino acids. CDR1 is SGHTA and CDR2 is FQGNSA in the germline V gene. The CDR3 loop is CASSKGLAVSYNEQFF. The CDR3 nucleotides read TGTGCCAGCAGCAAGGGACTAGCGGTCTCCTACAATGAGCAGTTCTTC. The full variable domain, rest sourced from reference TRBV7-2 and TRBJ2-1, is GAGVSQSPSNKVTEKGKDVELRCDPISGHTALYWYRQSLGQGLEFLIYFQGNSAPDKSGLPSDRFSAERTGGSVSTLTIQRTQQEDSAVYLCASSKGLAVSYNEQFFGPGTRLTVL.

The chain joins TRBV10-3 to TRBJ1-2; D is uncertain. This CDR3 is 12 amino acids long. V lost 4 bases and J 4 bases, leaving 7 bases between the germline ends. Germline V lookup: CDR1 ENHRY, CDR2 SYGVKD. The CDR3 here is CAISGQSYGYTF. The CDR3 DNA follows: TGTGCCATCAGTGGGCAGAGCTATGGCTACACCTTC.

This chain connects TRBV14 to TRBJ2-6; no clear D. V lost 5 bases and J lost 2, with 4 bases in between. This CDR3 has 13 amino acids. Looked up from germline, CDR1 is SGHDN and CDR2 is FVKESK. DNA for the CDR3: TGTGCCAGCAGCTCCGCTGGGGCCAACGTCCTGACTTTC. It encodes CASSSAGANVLTF.

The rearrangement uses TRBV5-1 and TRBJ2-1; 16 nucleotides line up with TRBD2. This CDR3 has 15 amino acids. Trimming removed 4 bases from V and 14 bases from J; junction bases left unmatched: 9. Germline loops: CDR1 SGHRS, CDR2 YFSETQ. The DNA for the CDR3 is TGCGCCAGCAGCCCAACCGGGACTAGCGGGAGGGGAGAGTTCTTC. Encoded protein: CASSPTGTSGRGEFF.

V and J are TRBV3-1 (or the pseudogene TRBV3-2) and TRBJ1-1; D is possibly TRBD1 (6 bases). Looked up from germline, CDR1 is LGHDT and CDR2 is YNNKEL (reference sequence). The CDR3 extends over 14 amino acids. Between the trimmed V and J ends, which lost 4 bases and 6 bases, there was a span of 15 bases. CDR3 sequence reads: CASSPMGAGAEAFF. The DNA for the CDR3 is TGTGCCAGCAGCCCGATGGGGGCAGGGGCTGAAGCTTTCTTT.

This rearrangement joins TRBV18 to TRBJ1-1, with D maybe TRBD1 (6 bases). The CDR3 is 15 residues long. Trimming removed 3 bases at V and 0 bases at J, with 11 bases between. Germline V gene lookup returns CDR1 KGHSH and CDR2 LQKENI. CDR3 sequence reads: CASSPGGRMNTEAFF. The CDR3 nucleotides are TGTGCCAGCTCACCGGGGGGGCGGATGAACACTGAAGCTTTCTTT.

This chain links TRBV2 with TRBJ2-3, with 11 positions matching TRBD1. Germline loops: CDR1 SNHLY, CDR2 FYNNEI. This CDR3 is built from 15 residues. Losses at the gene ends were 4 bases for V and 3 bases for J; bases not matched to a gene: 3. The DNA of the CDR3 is TGTGCCAGCAGTGTCCGGGACAGGGGGACAGATACGCAGTATTTT. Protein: CASSVRDRGTDTQYF.

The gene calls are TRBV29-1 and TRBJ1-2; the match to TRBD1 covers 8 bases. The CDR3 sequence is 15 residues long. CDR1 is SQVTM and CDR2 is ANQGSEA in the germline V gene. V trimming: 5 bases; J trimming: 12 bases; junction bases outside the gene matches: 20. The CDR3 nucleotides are TGCAGCGTTTTTGGCCGGGACAGGCATTACAAGGACCACACCTTC. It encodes CSVFGRDRHYKDHTF.

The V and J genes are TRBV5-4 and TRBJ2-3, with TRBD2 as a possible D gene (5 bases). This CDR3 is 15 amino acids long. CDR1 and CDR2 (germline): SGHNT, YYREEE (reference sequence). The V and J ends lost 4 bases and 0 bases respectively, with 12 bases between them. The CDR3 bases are TGTGCCAGCAGCAATCCGGGATCTAGCACAGATACGCAGTATTTT. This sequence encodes CASSNPGSSTDTQYF.

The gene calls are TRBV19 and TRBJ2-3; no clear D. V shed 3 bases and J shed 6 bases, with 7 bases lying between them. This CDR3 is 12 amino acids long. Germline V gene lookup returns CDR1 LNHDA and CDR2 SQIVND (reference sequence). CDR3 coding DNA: TGTGCCAGTAGTATGACGGTGGATACGCAGTATTTT. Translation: CASSMTVDTQYF.